The entry below gives a single T cell receptor (beta chain) sequence along with its context. CDR1 DFQATT and CDR2 SNEGSKA come from the germline V gene (reference sequence). The V end lost 7 bases, the J end lost 2 bases, and 14 bases lay between the germline ends. The CDR3 spans 13 residues. Alongside a J-beta primer mix, a sample-barcoded 5' primer served in a second PCR lasting roughly 6 to 11 cycles. TCRdb reprocessed the 5' RACE reads with MiXCR, giving one entry per CDR3 protein. The data show 750,000 to 950,000 distinct CDR3 sequences, just under 30% seen once. These data originate in a study of blood T cells in healthy people across ages. This same sample was also part of a study on T cells of mothers and their children.

This chain joins TRBV20-1 and TRBJ1-2; maybe TRBD1 (5 bases). The sample comprised blood. The sequence was collected from a woman in her thirties or forties in good health. CDR3 protein: CSVSGRVNYGYTF. The CDR3 nucleotides are TGCAGTGTCTCAGGCAGGGTAAACTATGGCTACACCTTC.